The sequence of this TCR beta chain was determined in a study of T cell responses to AZD1222 COVID-19 vaccine. Whole-study findings and limits: Repertoire collection took place solely once the T cell response had peaked.

To note about this clone: What it binds is not known.

Assay used: immunoSEQ multiplex PCR; TCRdb lists only in-frame clones, some missing. The sample lists 95,000 to 100,000 clones, more than 75% seen once, with about a tenth in the top ten. V lost 1 base and J 1 base, leaving 8 bases between the germline ends. The CDR3 totals 14 residues. Germline V gene lookup returns CDR1 SGHKS and CDR2 YYEKEE (reference sequence). J is TRBJ1-1 and V is TRBV5-5, with D possibly TRBD1 on 6 matching bases. The sequenced sample was peripheral blood, obtained 28 days after the second AZD1222 dose. This sequence originates from an adult who received the AZD1222 COVID-19 vaccine. The CDR3 is CASSLPGANTEAFF. In DNA, the CDR3 is TGTGCCAGCAGCTTGCCGGGGGCGAACACTGAAGCTTTCTTT. Together with reference TRBV5-5 and TRBJ1-1, the CDR3 gives the full variable domain: DAGVTQSPTHLIKTRGQQVTLRCSPISGHKSVSWYQQVLGQGPQFIFQYYEKEERGRGNFPDRFSARQFPNYSSELNVNALLLGDSALYLCASSLPGANTEAFFGQGTRLTVV.